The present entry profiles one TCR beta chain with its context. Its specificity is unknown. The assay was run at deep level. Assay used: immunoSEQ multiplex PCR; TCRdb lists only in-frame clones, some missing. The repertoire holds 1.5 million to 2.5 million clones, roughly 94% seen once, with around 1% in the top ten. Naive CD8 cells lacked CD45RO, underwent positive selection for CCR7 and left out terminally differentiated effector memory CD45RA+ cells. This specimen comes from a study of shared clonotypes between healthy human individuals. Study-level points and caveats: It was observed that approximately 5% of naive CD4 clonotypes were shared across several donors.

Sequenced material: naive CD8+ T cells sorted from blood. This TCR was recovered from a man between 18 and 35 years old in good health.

The CDR3 coding sequence is TGTGCCAGCAGTCCGACTAGCCAAGAGACCCAGTACTTC. Translating gives CASSPTSQETQYF. V is TRBV2 and J is TRBJ2-5; possibly TRBD2 for D (6 bases). The germline V gene has CDR1 SNHLY and CDR2 FYNNEI. The CDR3 consists of 13 residues. The V end was cut by 5 bases, the J end by 1 base, with 8 bases between.